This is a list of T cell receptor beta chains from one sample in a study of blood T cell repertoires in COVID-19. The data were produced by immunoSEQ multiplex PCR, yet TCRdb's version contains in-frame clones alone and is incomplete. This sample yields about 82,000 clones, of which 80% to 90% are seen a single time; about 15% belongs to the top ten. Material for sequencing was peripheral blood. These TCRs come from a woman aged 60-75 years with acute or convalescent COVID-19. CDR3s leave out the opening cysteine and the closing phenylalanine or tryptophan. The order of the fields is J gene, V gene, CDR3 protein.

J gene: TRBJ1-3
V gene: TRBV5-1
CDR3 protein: ASTVQGSSGNTIY

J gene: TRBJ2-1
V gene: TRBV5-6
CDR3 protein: ASSSLVYNEQF

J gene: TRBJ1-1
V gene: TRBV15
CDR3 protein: ATSSRDSPNTEAF

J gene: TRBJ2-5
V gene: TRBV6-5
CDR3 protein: ATERGGGAETQY

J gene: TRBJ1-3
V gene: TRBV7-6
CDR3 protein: ASSFGEPSGNTIY

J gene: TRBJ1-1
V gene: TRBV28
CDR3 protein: ASSLSSSSGPHEAF

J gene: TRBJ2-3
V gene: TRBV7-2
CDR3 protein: ASSQDRRSTDTQY

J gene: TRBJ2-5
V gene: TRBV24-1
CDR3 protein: ATSDTRTVLQETQY

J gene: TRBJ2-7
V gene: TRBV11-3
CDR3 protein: ASRETGGPSYEQY

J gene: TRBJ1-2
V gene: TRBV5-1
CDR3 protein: ASSLVGQGKDGVGYT